A single sample is the source of the 26 T cell receptor beta chains below, sequenced in a study of blood T cell repertoires in COVID-19 (dated by TCRdb to the early 2020s). Library method: the immunoSEQ multiplex PCR assay. Here the immuneACCESS table is served through TCRdb, limited to in-frame sequences with V and J called. Missing clones are a known gap in these copies; in checked studies unresolved V genes cover under half, and the rest lacks a known reason. The sample yields 250,000 to 350,000 clones; roughly 83% were counted once. The top ten clonotypes cover almost 1.5% of the sample. Source material: peripheral blood. These receptors all stem from a human donor with COVID-19, enrolled during active disease. The donor label of this sample is uncertain.

The V and J genes are TRBV11-2 and TRBJ2-7; 10 bases are shared with TRBD1. The V gene's germline CDR1 is SGHAT and CDR2 FQNNGV. V was pared by 5 bases and J by 4 bases, with 8 bases of the junction left unmatched. The CDR3 has 15 amino acids. The CDR3 sequence is CASSRSRQGAYEQYF. The CDR3 DNA follows: TGTGCCAGCAGCCGCTCGCGACAGGGGGCTTACGAGCAGTACTTC.

The chain joins TRBV18 to TRBJ2-1, with D perhaps TRBD2 (5 bases). Germline V gene lookup returns CDR1 KGHSH and CDR2 LQKENI. Trimming removed 3 bases from V and 2 bases from J, with 11 bases in between. The CDR3 runs to 15 residues. CDR3 region: CASSPSAGPYNEQFF. The CDR3 coding sequence is TGTGCCAGCTCACCTAGCGCAGGTCCCTACAATGAGCAGTTCTTC.

The rearrangement joins TRBV7-2 to TRBJ2-1; a possible D gene is TRBD2 (6 bases). The germline CDR1 and CDR2 sequences are SGHTA and FQGNSA. The CDR3 has 16 residues. The ends were cut back, 3 bases at V and 6 bases at J, with 18 bases in the middle. CDR3 sequence reads: CASSFSLTPRGNEQFF. The CDR3 coding sequence is TGTGCCAGCAGCTTTTCTCTGACCCCGCGGGGCAATGAGCAGTTCTTC.

The V and J genes are TRBV6-2 or TRBV6-3 and TRBJ2-2; perhaps TRBD2 as D (6 bases). Germline CDR1 and CDR2: MNHEY and SVGEGT. V was pared by 5 bases and J by 5 bases, with 15 bases between. The CDR3 contains 15 residues. The CDR3 DNA follows: TGTGCCAGCAGTCAAACCGGGACTCCTACCGGGGAGCTGTTTTTT. Translation gives CASSQTGTPTGELFF.

The chain links TRBV28 to TRBJ1-5; maybe TRBD1 (6 bases). The CDR3 extends over 14 amino acids. V was clipped by 7 bases and J by 6 bases, with 16 bases between them. Per germline, CDR1 MDHEN and CDR2 SYDVKM. The CDR3 DNA is TGTGCCAGCATCATGGGAGGGGGGGGTCAGCCCCAGCATTTT. Protein product: CASIMGGGGQPQHF.

This rearrangement joins TRBV15 to TRBJ2-1; 13 bases match TRBD2. V gave up 0 bases and J gave up 4 bases; unmatched junction bases: 9. This CDR3 is 19 amino acids long. Germline V gene sequence: CDR1 LNHNV, CDR2 YYDKDF (reference sequence). As DNA, the CDR3 is TGTGCCACCAGCAGAGATCGGACTAGCGGGAGTGGAGTTTACAATGAGCAGTTCTTC. Protein sequence: CATSRDRTSGSGVYNEQFF.

The table lists this clone with a count of one. V usage is TRBV18 and J usage is TRBJ1-1; D gene uncertain. Germline V gene sequence: CDR1 KGHSH, CDR2 LQKENI. V lost 2 bases and J lost 3, with 7 bases in between. The CDR3 has 13 residues. CDR3 nucleotide sequence: TGTGCCAGCTCACCATTCCCGGACACTGAAGCTTTCTTT. Protein: CASSPFPDTEAFF.

The chain recombines TRBV3-1 (or the pseudogene TRBV3-2) with TRBJ1-3; D unclear. This CDR3 has 14 amino acids. CDR1 LGHDT and CDR2 YNNKEL come from the germline V gene (reference sequence). Trimming left V 4 bases short and J 9 bases short, with 16 bases between. The CDR3 sequence: CASSPLGQGGTIYF. The CDR3 coding sequence is TGTGCCAGCAGCCCCCTAGGCCAAGGTGGCACCATATATTTT.

The chain uses TRBV5-1 and TRBJ2-5; 8 nucleotides match TRBD1. Unmatched junction bases numbered 6, after V lost 2 bases and J lost 3 bases. The CDR3 contains 15 residues. Germline CDR1 reads SGHRS; CDR2 reads YFSETQ. The CDR3 loop is CASSFDRGDEETQYF. The CDR3 bases are TGCGCCAGCAGCTTCGACAGGGGTGATGAAGAGACCCAGTACTTC.

The rearrangement links TRBV19 to TRBJ1-5; 7 positions match TRBD1. V gave up 10 bases and J gave up 0 bases; unmatched junction bases: 9. In germline, CDR1 is LNHDA, CDR2 SQIVND (reference sequence). CDR3 length equals 15 residues. The CDR3 sequence: CATHRTGYSNQPQHF. In DNA form, the CDR3 reads TGTGCCACCCACCGGACAGGATATAGCAATCAGCCCCAGCATTTT.

The chain's CDR3 is CASSLQTPISGTNEKLFF. CDR3 in DNA: TGTGCCAGCAGCCTTCAAACCCCAATATCAGGAACTAATGAAAAACTGTTTTTT. This chain uses TRBV4-2 with TRBJ1-4; D gene unclear. Trimming left V 4 bases short and J 1 base short, with 19 bases between. This CDR3 has 18 residues. Germline-derived CDR1 and CDR2 are LGHNA and YNFKEQ.

This sequence joins TRBV10-3 and TRBJ2-1, with D possibly TRBD1 on 5 matching bases. Trimming cost V 5 bases and J 0 bases, with 8 bases left between them. CDR1 and CDR2 from the germline V gene are ENHRY and SYGVKD. This CDR3 contains 14 residues. CDR3 loop: CAISLRGSYNEQFF. For the CDR3, the DNA is TGTGCCATCAGTTTAAGGGGCTCCTACAATGAGCAGTTCTTC.

The rearrangement joins TRBV5-1 to TRBJ2-3; D is perhaps TRBD2 (6 bases). CDR1 is SGHRS, CDR2 YFSETQ, per germline. Trimming shortened V by 0 bases and J by 2 bases, and 13 bases separated the two germline ends. CDR3 length equals 16 residues. CDR3 in DNA: TGCGCCAGCAGCTTGGGGATCGCGGGGTTCACAGATACGCAGTATTTT. Translation: CASSLGIAGFTDTQYF.

The chain has TRBV5-1 and TRBJ2-2, with 11 bases identical to TRBD1. CDR3 size: 16 residues. The germline CDR1 and CDR2 sequences are SGHRS and YFSETQ. Losses at the gene ends were 4 bases for V and 4 bases for J; bases not matched to a gene: 6. The CDR3 reads CASSTGTGGSTGELFF. The CDR3 nucleotides read TGCGCCAGCAGCACCGGGACAGGGGGAAGCACCGGGGAGCTGTTTTTT.

The table lists this clone with many counts. The rearrangement joins TRBV5-1 to TRBJ2-7, with 11 bases fitting TRBD1. CDR1 is SGHRS, CDR2 YFSETQ, per germline. The V and J ends lost 2 bases and 3 bases, in that order; junction bases with no gene match: 4. The CDR3 loop spans 15 amino acids. CDR3 in amino acids: CASSFGTGGYYEQYF. As DNA, the CDR3 is TGCGCCAGCAGCTTTGGGACAGGGGGATACTACGAGCAGTACTTC.

The chain combines TRBV3-1 (or the pseudogene TRBV3-2) with TRBJ2-2, with D tentatively TRBD1 (5 bases). Germline V gene sequence: CDR1 LGHDT, CDR2 YNNKEL (reference sequence). The V gene lost 2 bases and the J gene lost 1 base, with 11 bases spanning the gap. This CDR3 is built from 16 residues. CDR3 sequence (DNA): TGTGCCAGCAGCCAACATCCAGGACAGAACACCGGGGAGCTGTTTTTT. Translated, it gives CASSQHPGQNTGELFF.

The chain couples TRBV2 to TRBJ1-2, with 8 nucleotides matching TRBD1. Unmatched junction bases numbered 9, after V lost 5 bases and J lost 1 base. Germline values: CDR1 SNHLY, CDR2 FYNNEI. The CDR3 is 16 residues long. CDR3 in amino acids: CASSSDGQGFNYGYTF. In nucleotides, the CDR3 is TGTGCCAGCAGTTCCGATGGACAGGGATTTAACTATGGCTACACCTTC.

The V gene is TRBV5-1, the J gene TRBJ2-5; 7 positions match TRBD1. CDR3 size: 18 residues. CDR1 is SGHRS and CDR2 is YFSETQ in the germline V gene. Trimming at V came to 4 bases and at J to 5 bases, leaving 20 bases not matched to a gene. The CDR3 protein is CASSLNRPDRVAGETQYF. The CDR3 DNA sequence: TGCGCCAGCAGCCTGAACCGACCCGACAGGGTTGCTGGGGAGACCCAGTACTTC.

The V and J genes are TRBV7-2 and TRBJ1-1; 11 nucleotides line up with TRBD1. V was pared by 2 bases and J by 3 bases, with 5 bases of the junction left unmatched. Looked up from germline, CDR1 is SGHTA and CDR2 is FQGNSA. This CDR3 region has 16 residues. The CDR3 reads CASSLLGQGAYTEAFF. The CDR3 nucleotides are TGTGCCAGCAGCTTATTAGGACAGGGGGCTTACACTGAAGCTTTCTTT.

V and J are TRBV30 and TRBJ1-1; D is ambiguous. The length of the CDR3 is 14 residues. The V gene's germline CDR1 is GTSNPN and CDR2 SVGIG (reference sequence). Trimming stripped 5 bases from V and 5 bases from J, with 18 bases between. CDR3 DNA sequence: TGTGCCTGGGACTGGAGGGTGGAAGGGACTGAAGCTTTCTTT. Translation: CAWDWRVEGTEAFF.

The chain recombines TRBV30 with TRBJ2-3; 13 nucleotides match TRBD2. CDR3 length: 20 amino acids. The germline V gene encodes CDR1 GTSNPN and CDR2 SVGIG (reference sequence). V shed 5 bases and J 1 base; nucleotides not matched to a gene: 18. The DNA of the CDR3 is TGTGCCTGGGCTAGCCCGGGACTAGCGGGAAGGTTGTTGGGCACAGATACGCAGTATTTT. As protein: CAWASPGLAGRLLGTDTQYF.

This clone has a count of ten or more. This chain connects TRBV7-2 to TRBJ1-5; a weak D match, TRBD1 (5 bases). There are 15 residues in the CDR3. Between the trimmed V and J ends, which lost 0 bases and 4 bases, there was a span of 10 bases. Germline V gene lookup returns CDR1 SGHTA and CDR2 FQGNSA. DNA of the CDR3: TGTGCCAGCAGCTTAGCGGCAGGGTTTAATCAGCCCCAGCATTTT. Its translation: CASSLAAGFNQPQHF.

This rearrangement joins TRBV6-5 to TRBJ2-1, with 13 bases matching TRBD2. Germline trimming cut 8 bases from V and 7 bases from J; bases unmatched to any gene: 2. The CDR3 is 13 amino acids. Germline CDR1 and CDR2: MNHEY and SVGAGI. For the CDR3, the DNA is TGTGCCAGCGCGACTAGCGGGAGGAATGAGCAGTTCTTC. Translated, it gives CASATSGRNEQFF.

The V gene is TRBV14, the J gene TRBJ2-1, with TRBD1 identical over 8 bases. From germline, CDR1 is SGHDN and CDR2 FVKESK. CDR3 length: 14 amino acids. With V trimmed by 7 bases and J by 5 bases, 7 bases remained unmatched. The CDR3 here is CASTDATGDNEQFF. The CDR3 bases are TGTGCCAGCACGGACGCGACAGGGGACAATGAGCAGTTCTTC.

CDR3 residues: CASSQVTATNEKLFF. The CDR3 nucleotides are TGTGCCAGCAGCCAAGTCACAGCAACTAATGAAAAACTGTTTTTT. J is TRBJ1-4 and V is TRBV3-1 (or the pseudogene TRBV3-2); D gene uncertain. V was clipped by 1 base and J by 0 bases, with 6 bases between them. The germline V gene encodes CDR1 LGHDT and CDR2 YNNKEL (reference sequence). The CDR3 spans 15 residues.

This chain joins TRBV18 and TRBJ1-1, with D perhaps matching TRBD1 (5 bases). Trimming took off 2 bases at V and 10 bases at J, with 17 bases between the two ends. Germline V gives CDR1 KGHSH, CDR2 LQKENI. This CDR3 spans 14 amino acids. CDR3 sequence: CASSPGSRGSSAFF. The CDR3 DNA reads TGTGCCAGCTCACCAGGGAGCCGGGGGAGCTCAGCTTTCTTT.